This TCR beta chain was identified in a study of blood T cell repertoires in COVID-19. About the research overall: The analysed material was cDNA or gDNA that came from T cells, B-cell-depleted T cells, or PBMCs.

The V gene's germline CDR1 is MNHNY and CDR2 SVGAGI (reference sequence). Deletions cut 3 bases from V and 4 bases from J, with 12 bases between. CDR3 length equals 14 residues. Assay used: immunoSEQ multiplex PCR; TCRdb lists only in-frame clones, some missing. Found here are about 140,000 clones, roughly four fifths of them singletons; the top ten hold around 7.8%. This sequence joins TRBV6-6 and TRBJ1-2; possibly TRBD1 for D (5 bases). Sample: peripheral blood. The clonotype comes from a human donor in a cohort sampled during active COVID-19. CDR3 coding DNA: TGTGCCAGCAGTTATGAGGCAGGGTCCTATGGCTACACCTTC. Amino acid sequence: CASSYEAGSYGYTF.